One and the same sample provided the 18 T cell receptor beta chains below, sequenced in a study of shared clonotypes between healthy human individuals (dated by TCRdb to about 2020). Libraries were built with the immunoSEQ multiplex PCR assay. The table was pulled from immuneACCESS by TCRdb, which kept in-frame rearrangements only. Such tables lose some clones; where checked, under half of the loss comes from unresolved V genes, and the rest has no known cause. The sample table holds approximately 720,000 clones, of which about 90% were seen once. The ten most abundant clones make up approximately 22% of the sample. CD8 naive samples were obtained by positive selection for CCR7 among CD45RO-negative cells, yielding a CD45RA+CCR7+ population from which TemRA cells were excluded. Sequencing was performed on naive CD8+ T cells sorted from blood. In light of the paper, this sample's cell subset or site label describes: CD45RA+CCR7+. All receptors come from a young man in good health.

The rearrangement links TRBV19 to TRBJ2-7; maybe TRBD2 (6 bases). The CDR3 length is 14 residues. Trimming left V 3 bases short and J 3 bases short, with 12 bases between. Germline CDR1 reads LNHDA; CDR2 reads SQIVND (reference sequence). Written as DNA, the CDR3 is TGTGCCAGTAGTATCTACGGGGGAGTCTACGAGCAGTACTTC. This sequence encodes CASSIYGGVYEQYF.

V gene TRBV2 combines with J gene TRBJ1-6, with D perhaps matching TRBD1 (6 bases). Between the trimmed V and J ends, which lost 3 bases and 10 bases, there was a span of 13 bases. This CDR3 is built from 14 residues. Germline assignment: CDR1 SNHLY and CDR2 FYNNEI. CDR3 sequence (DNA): TGTGCCAGCAGTGACCCAGGGGAGCGATCACCCCTCCACTTT. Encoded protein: CASSDPGERSPLHF.

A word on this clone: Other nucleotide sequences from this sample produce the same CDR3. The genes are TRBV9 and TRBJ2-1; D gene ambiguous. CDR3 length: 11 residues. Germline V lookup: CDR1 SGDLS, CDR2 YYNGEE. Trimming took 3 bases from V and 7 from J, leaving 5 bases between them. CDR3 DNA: TGTGCCAGCAGCGCCCGTAATGAGCAGTTCTTC. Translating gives CASSARNEQFF.

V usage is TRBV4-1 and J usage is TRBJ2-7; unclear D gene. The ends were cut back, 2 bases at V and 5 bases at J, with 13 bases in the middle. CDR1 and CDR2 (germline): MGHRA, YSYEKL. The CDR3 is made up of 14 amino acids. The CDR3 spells CASSQSEGFHEQYF. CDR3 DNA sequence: TGCGCCAGCAGCCAAAGCGAAGGGTTCCACGAGCAGTACTTC.

In nucleotides, the CDR3 is TGTGCCAGCAGCCCCTCTGGGGCCACCGGGGAGCTGTTTTTT. Encoded protein: CASSPSGATGELFF. This chain uses TRBV9 with TRBJ2-2; a weak D match, TRBD1 (5 bases). This CDR3 region has 14 residues. Trimming shortened V by 4 bases and J by 4 bases, and 11 bases separated the two germline ends. CDR1 is SGDLS, CDR2 YYNGEE, per germline.

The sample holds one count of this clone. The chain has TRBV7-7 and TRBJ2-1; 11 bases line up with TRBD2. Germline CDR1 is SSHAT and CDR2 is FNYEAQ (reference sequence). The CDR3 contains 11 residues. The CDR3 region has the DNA TGTGCTACCTCTAGCGGGAGGGAGCAGTTCTTC. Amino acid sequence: CATSSGREQFF. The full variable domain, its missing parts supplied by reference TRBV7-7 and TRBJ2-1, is GAGVSQSPRYKVTKRGQDVTLRCDPISSHATLYWYQQALGQGPEFLTYFNYEAQPDKSGLPSDRFSAERPEGSISTLTIQRTEQRDSAMYRCATSSGREQFFGPGTRLTVL.

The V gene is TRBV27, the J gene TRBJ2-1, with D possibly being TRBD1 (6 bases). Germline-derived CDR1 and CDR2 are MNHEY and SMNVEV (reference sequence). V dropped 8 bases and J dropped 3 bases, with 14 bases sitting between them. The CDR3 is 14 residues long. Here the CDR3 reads CASHGQGRYNEQFF. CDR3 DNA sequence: TGTGCCAGCCACGGCCAGGGGCGCTACAATGAGCAGTTCTTC.

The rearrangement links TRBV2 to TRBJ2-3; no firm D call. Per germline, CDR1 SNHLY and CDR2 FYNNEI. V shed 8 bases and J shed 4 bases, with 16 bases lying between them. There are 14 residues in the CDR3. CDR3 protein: CASLTWSFADTQYF. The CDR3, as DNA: TGTGCCAGCCTGACTTGGAGTTTCGCAGATACGCAGTATTTT. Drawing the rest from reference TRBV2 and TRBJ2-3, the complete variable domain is EPEVTQTPSHQVTQMGQEVILRCVPISNHLYFYWYRQILGQKVEFLVSFYNNEISEKSEIFDDQFSVERPDGSNFTLKIRSTKLEDSAMYFCASLTWSFADTQYFGPGTRLTVL.

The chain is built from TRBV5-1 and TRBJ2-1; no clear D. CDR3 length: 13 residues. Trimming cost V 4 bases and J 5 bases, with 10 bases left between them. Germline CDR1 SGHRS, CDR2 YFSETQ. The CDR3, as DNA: TGCGCCAGCAGCCCGCCCTCTAACAATGAGCAGTTCTTC. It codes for CASSPPSNNEQFF. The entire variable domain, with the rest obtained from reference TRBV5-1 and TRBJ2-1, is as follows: KAGVTQTPRYLIKTRGQQVTLSCSPISGHRSVSWYQQTPGQGLQFLFEYFSETQRNKGNFPGRFSGRQFSNSRSEMNVSTLELGDSALYLCASSPPSNNEQFFGPGTRLTVL.

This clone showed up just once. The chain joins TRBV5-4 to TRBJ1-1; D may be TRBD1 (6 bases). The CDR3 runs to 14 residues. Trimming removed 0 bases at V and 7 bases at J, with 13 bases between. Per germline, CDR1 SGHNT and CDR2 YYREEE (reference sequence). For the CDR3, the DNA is TGTGCCAGCAGCTTGGGGCAGGGGACGAGTGAAGCTTTCTTT. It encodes CASSLGQGTSEAFF. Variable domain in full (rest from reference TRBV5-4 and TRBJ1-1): ETGVTQSPTHLIKTRGQQVTLRCSSQSGHNTVSWYQQALGQGPQFIFQYYREEENGRGNFPPRFSGLQFPNYSSELNVNALELDDSALYLCASSLGQGTSEAFFGQGTRLTVV.

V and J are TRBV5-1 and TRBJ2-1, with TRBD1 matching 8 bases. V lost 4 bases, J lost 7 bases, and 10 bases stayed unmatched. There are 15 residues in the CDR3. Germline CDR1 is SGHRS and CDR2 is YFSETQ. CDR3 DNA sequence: TGCGCCAGCAGCCCAGGACAGGGTTTTGGTAATGAGCAGTTCTTC. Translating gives CASSPGQGFGNEQFF.

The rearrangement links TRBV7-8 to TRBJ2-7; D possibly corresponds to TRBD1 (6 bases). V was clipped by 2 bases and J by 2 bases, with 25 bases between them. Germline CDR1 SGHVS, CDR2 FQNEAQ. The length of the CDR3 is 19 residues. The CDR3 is CASSLSRGSQTATPYEQYF. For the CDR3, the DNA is TGTGCCAGCAGCTTATCCAGGGGCAGTCAAACAGCCACCCCCTACGAGCAGTACTTC. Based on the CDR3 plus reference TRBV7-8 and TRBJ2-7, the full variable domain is GAGVSQSPRYKVAKRGQDVALRCDPISGHVSLFWYQQALGQGPEFLTYFQNEAQLDKSGLPSDRFFAERPEGSVSTLKIQRTQQEDSAVYLCASSLSRGSQTATPYEQYFGPGTRLTVT.

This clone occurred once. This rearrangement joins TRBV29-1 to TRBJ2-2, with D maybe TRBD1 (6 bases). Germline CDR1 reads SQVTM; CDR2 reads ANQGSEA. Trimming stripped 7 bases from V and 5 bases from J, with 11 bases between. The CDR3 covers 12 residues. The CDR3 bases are TGCAGCGCAGCAGGGGTTACCGGGGAGCTGTTTTTT. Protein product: CSAAGVTGELFF.

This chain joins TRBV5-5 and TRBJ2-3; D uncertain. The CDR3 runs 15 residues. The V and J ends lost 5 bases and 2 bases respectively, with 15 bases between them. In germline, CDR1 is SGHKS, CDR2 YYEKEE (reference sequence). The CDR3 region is CASRSIVGPTDTQYF. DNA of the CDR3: TGTGCCAGCAGGTCGATAGTCGGCCCCACAGATACGCAGTATTTT.

In nucleotides, the CDR3 is TGTGCCAGCAGCTTGGGCGGGAGTGGTACCGGGGAGCTGTTTTTT. Translation: CASSLGGSGTGELFF. The V and J genes are TRBV5-6 and TRBJ2-2, with TRBD2 matching 7 bases. This CDR3 is built from 15 residues. Germline loops: CDR1 SGHDT, CDR2 YYEEEE. V shed 0 bases, J shed 5 bases, and the junction held 4 bases outside the gene matches.

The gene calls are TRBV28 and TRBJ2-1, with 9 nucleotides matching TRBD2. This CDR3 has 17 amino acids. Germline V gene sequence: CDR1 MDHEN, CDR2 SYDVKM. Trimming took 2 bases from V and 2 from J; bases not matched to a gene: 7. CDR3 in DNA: TGTGCCAGCAGTTTACGATTAGCGGGGGCGGCCTACAATGAGCAGTTCTTC. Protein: CASSLRLAGAAYNEQFF.

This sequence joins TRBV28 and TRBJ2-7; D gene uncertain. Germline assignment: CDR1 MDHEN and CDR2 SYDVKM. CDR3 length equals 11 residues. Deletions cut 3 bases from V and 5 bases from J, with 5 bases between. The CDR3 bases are TGTGCCAGCAGTTTTTCCCACGAGCAGTACTTC. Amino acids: CASSFSHEQYF. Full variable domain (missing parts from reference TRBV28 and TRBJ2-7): DVKVTQSSRYLVKRTGEKVFLECVQDMDHENMFWYRQDPGLGLRLIYFSYDVKMKEKGDIPEGYSVSREKKERFSLILESASTNQTSMYLCASSFSHEQYFGPGTRLTVT.

CDR3 sequence: CASSLVLAGGNEQFF. Written as DNA, the CDR3 is TGTGCCAGCAGTCTCGTACTAGCGGGTGGGAATGAGCAGTTCTTC. This chain joins TRBV28 and TRBJ2-1; TRBD2 agrees at 9 bases. Germline trimming cut 5 bases from V and 7 bases from J; bases unmatched to any gene: 9. The CDR3 is 15 residues long. Germline CDR1 is MDHEN and CDR2 is SYDVKM.